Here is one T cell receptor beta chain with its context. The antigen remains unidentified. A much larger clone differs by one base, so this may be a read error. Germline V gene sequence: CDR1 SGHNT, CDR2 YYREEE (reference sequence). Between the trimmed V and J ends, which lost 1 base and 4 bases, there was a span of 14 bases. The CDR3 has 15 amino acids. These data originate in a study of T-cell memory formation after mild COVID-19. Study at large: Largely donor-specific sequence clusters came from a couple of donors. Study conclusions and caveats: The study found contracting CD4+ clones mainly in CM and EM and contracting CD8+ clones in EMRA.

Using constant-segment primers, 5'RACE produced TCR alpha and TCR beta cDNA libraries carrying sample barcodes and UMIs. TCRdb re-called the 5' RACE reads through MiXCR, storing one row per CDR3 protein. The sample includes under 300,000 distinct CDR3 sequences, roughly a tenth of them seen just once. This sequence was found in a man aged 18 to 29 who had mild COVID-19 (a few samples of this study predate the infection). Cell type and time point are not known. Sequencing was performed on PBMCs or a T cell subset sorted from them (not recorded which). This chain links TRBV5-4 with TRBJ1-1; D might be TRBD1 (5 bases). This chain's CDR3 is CASSLNPLGGTEAFF. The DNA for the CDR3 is TGTGCCAGCAGCTTGAACCCCCTTGGGGGCACTGAAGCTTTCTTT.